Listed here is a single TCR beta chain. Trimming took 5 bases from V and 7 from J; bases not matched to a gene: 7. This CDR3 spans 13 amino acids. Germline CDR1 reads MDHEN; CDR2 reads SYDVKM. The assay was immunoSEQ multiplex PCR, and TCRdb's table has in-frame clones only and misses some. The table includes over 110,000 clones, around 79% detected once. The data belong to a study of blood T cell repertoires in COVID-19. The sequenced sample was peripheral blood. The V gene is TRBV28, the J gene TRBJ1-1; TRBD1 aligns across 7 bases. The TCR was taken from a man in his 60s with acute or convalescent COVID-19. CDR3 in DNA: TGTGCCAGCAGTCTGGACAGGAAGAGTGAAGCTTTCTTT. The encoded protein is CASSLDRKSEAFF.